This entry is about one TCR beta chain. CDR1 and CDR2 from the germline V gene are SGHRS and YFSETQ. V lost 2 bases and J lost 7; bases outside the gene matches: 5. The CDR3 consists of 13 residues. The data were produced by immunoSEQ multiplex PCR, yet TCRdb's version contains in-frame clones alone and is incomplete. The sample gives hundreds of thousands of clones, roughly nine tenths of which show up once; around 7.8% is in the top ten. This entry comes from a study of blood T cell repertoires in COVID-19. Looking at the study overall: COVID-19 samples from acute and convalescent phases originated in the United States, Italy and Spain. Nucleic acid was either cDNA or gDNA, and it came from T cells, B-cell-depleted T cells, or PBMCs.

Enrollment of patients from Seattle took place during active infection, with longitudinal follow-up. This clonotype was obtained from a woman in her 50s with COVID-19, enrolled during active disease. This chain links TRBV5-1 with TRBJ1-1; 7 nucleotides match TRBD1. Specimen: peripheral blood. CDR3 protein: CASSLTGDLEAFF. In DNA, the CDR3 is TGCGCCAGCAGCTTAACAGGGGACCTTGAAGCTTTCTTT.